The 12 T cell receptor beta chains given below trace back to one sample, sequenced in a study of OX40 agonist ivuxolimab in advanced cancers. Sequenced by immunoSEQ multiplex PCR; TCRdb stores in-frame clones only, minus some. This table holds tens of thousands of clones, 60% to 85% found once. The sequencing used CD4+ or CD8+ T cells sorted from blood, collected in a trial of the OX40 agonist ivuxolimab. Source of these receptors: an adult with an advanced solid tumor such as melanoma, head and neck, liver or kidney cancer.

The CDR3 protein is CASSPGTVTHYGYTF. In DNA form, the CDR3 reads TGTGCCAGCTCCCCCGGGACTGTGACACACTATGGCTACACCTTC. This sequence joins TRBV18 and TRBJ1-2; TRBD1 might be the D (5 bases). V dropped 6 bases and J dropped 3 bases, with 17 bases sitting between them. The CDR3 loop spans 15 amino acids. CDR1 and CDR2 from the germline V gene are KGHSH and LQKENI.

This chain uses TRBV7-9 with TRBJ2-7; D remains unclear. CDR1 SEHNR and CDR2 FQNEAQ come from the germline V gene (reference sequence). Trimming cost V 5 bases and J 2 bases, with 10 bases left between them. This CDR3 region has 13 residues. Here the CDR3 reads CASSPPVPYEQYF. CDR3 nucleotide sequence: TGTGCCAGCAGCCCCCCCGTCCCCTACGAGCAGTACTTC.

The chain has TRBV6-6 and TRBJ2-2, with D unresolved. V gave up 7 bases and J gave up 7 bases, with 7 bases separating them. Germline CDR1 and CDR2: MNHNY and SVGAGI (reference sequence). This CDR3 spans 11 amino acids. CDR3 sequence reads: CASKGFGELFF. In DNA, the CDR3 is TGTGCCAGCAAGGGATTCGGGGAGCTGTTTTTT.

This chain connects TRBV6-6 to TRBJ2-4; weak D call: TRBD2 (6 bases). Germline lookup yields CDR1 MNHNY and CDR2 SVGAGI (reference sequence). CDR3 length: 14 amino acids. V was trimmed by 5 bases and J by 0 bases, leaving 8 bases between them. The CDR3 DNA follows: TGTGCCAGCAGTCCGGGACTAGCCAAAAACATTCAGTACTTC. This gives the protein CASSPGLAKNIQYF.

The chain is built from TRBV10-3 and TRBJ2-3; D ambiguous. Germline assignment: CDR1 ENHRY and CDR2 SYGVKD. The CDR3 is 13 amino acids. Between the trimmed V and J ends, which lost 0 bases and 1 base, there was a span of 2 bases. The CDR3 reads CAISESGTDTQYF. The CDR3 region has the DNA TGTGCCATCAGTGAGTCTGGCACAGATACGCAGTATTTT.

This clone was counted between two and nine times. This chain uses TRBV14 with TRBJ2-1; 7 bases fit TRBD2. With V trimmed by 2 bases and J by 8 bases, 6 bases remained unmatched. CDR1 is SGHDN, CDR2 FVKESK, per germline. There are 14 residues in the CDR3. The CDR3 DNA reads TGTGCCAGCAGCCAATGGGGGGGAGCTGATGAGCAGTTCTTC. It encodes CASSQWGGADEQFF.

The chain has TRBV27 and TRBJ2-2; tentative D call: TRBD2 (5 bases). This CDR3 is built from 15 residues. Trimming cost V 4 bases and J 5 bases, with 14 bases left between them. The V gene's germline CDR1 is MNHEY and CDR2 SMNVEV (reference sequence). CDR3 in amino acids: CASSSVVGGTGELFF. DNA for the CDR3: TGTGCCAGCAGTTCGGTCGTCGGCGGGACCGGGGAGCTGTTTTTT.

The chain is built from TRBV5-1 and TRBJ2-1, with 8 positions matching TRBD2. Trimming took 2 bases from V and 8 from J; bases not matched to a gene: 9. CDR3 length: 15 amino acids. Looked up from germline, CDR1 is SGHRS and CDR2 is YFSETQ. Here the CDR3 reads CASSFKSGSPYEQFF. CDR3 nucleotides: TGCGCCAGCAGCTTTAAGAGCGGGAGTCCCTATGAGCAGTTCTTC.

J is TRBJ2-1 and V is TRBV12-5; D not resolved. The CDR3 consists of 16 residues. Trimming shortened V by 2 bases and J by 1 base, and 12 bases separated the two germline ends. CDR1 and CDR2 from the germline V gene are LGHNT and FRNRAP. The CDR3 sequence: CASGLPVVGSYNEQFF. The CDR3 DNA reads as TGTGCTAGTGGTTTGCCTGTGGTGGGTTCCTACAATGAGCAGTTCTTC.

This rearrangement joins TRBV30 to TRBJ2-5; D gene uncertain. V was clipped by 5 bases and J by 5 bases, with 21 bases between them. CDR1 and CDR2 (germline): GTSNPN, SVGIG (reference sequence). CDR3 size: 15 residues. The CDR3 sequence: CAWGTVDRKRETQYF. The CDR3, as DNA: TGTGCCTGGGGTACTGTGGACCGCAAACGGGAGACCCAGTACTTC. Drawing the rest from reference TRBV30 and TRBJ2-5, the complete variable domain is SQTIHQWPATLVQPVGSPLSLECTVEGTSNPNLYWYRQAAGRGLQLLFYSVGIGQISSEVPQNLSASRPQDRQFILSSKKLLLSDSGFYLCAWGTVDRKRETQYFGPGTRLLVL.

The J gene is TRBJ2-1, the V gene TRBV2; 8 nucleotides match TRBD2. The trim removed 6 bases at V and 3 bases at J, leaving 7 bases unmatched. The CDR3 consists of 15 residues. Germline V CDR1 and CDR2: SNHLY, FYNNEI. CDR3 amino acids: CASSPQGLDYNEQFF. The CDR3 DNA reads as TGTGCCAGCAGCCCTCAGGGACTAGACTACAATGAGCAGTTCTTC.

The V call is TRBV6-4, the J call TRBJ2-5; 7 positions match TRBD2. Germline V gene sequence: CDR1 MRHNA, CDR2 SNTAGT. With V trimmed by 2 bases and J by 4 bases, 1 base remained unmatched. This CDR3 spans 13 amino acids. The CDR3 loop is CASSDQRGETQYF. The CDR3 bases are TGTGCCAGCAGTGACCAGCGGGGAGAGACCCAGTACTTC.